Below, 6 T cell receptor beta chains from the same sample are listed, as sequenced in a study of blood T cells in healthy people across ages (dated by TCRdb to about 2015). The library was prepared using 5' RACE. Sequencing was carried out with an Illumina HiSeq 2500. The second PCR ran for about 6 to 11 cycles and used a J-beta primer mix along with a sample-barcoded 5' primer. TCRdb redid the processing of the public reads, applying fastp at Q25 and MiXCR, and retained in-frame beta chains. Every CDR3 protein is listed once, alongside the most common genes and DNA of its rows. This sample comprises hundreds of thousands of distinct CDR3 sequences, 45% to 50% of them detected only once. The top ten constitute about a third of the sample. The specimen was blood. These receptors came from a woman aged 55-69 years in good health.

The CDR3 coding sequence is TGTGCCAGCAGTCCTTCGACTAGCGGGAGGGCCCGAAGGAGTAATGAGCAGTTCTTC. It is translated as CASSPSTSGRARRSNEQFF. V usage is TRBV12-3 or TRBV12-4 and J usage is TRBJ2-1, with TRBD2 matching over 14 bases. Losses at the gene ends were 5 bases for V and 7 bases for J; bases not matched to a gene: 16. The CDR3 has 19 residues.

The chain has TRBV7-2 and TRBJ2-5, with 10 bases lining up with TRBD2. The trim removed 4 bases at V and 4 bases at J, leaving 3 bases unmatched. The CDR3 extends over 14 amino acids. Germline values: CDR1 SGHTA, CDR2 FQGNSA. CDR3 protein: CASSSSGSRETQYF. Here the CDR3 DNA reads TGTGCCAGCAGCTCTAGCGGGAGCAGAGAGACCCAGTACTTC.

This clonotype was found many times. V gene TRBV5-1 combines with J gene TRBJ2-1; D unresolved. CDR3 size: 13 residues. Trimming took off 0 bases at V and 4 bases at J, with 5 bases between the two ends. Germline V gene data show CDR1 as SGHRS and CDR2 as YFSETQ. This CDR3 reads CASSLVGYNEQFF. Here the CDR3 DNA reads TGCGCCAGCAGCTTGGTGGGTTACAATGAGCAGTTCTTC.

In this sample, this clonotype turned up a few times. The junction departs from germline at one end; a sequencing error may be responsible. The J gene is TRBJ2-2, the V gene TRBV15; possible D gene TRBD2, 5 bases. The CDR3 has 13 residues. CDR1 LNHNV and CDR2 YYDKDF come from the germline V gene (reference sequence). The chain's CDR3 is CATSRSYTGELFF. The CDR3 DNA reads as TGTGCCACCAGCAGAAGTTACACCGGGGAGTTGTTTTTT.

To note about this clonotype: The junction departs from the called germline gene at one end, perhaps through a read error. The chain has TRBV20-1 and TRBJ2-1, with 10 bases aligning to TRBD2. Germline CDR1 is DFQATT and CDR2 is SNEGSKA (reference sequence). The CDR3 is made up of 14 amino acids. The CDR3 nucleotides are TGCAGCGCTAGCGGGAGTTCTTCCTACAATGAGCAGTTCTTC. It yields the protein CSASGSSSYNEQFF.

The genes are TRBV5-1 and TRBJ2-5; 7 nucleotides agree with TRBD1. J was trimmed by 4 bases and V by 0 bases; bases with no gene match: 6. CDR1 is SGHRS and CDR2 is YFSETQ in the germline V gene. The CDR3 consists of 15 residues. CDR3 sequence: CASSLGQGIGETQYF. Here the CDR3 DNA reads TGCGCCAGCAGCTTGGGACAGGGAATAGGAGAGACCCAGTACTTC.